This T cell receptor (beta chain) originates from a study of T cell repertoires in cytomegalovirus infection. Study background: Public signatures in TCR beta pointed to CMV infection and matching HLA type.

Study findings and constraints: CMV-specific HLA-C-restricted TCR beta clonotypes dominated the ex vivo response. Adding up the frequency of public TCR beta families identified people who carried CMV plus the relevant HLA.

TCRdb ran MiXCR on the reads and lists one entry per CDR3 protein. The data contain 110,000 to 150,000 distinct CDR3 sequences, approximately 30% of them seen just once; the ten biggest clones take up around 50%. This clonotype came up once. What it binds is not known. V lost 3 bases, J lost 1 base, and 10 bases lay in between. Germline values: CDR1 SGHRS, CDR2 YFSETQ. The CDR3 loop spans 15 amino acids. The specimen comprised CD8+ T cells from cultured PBMCs, sampled from culture after CMV antigen stimulation. This chain joins TRBV5-1 and TRBJ2-2; D unresolved. The receptor comes from a human donor in good health (CMV status not recorded). Some clones in this sample may be carry-over from other donors' samples. The CDR3 DNA follows: TGCGCCAGCAGCTCTGGACGAGTGAACACCGGGGAGCTGTTTTTT. As protein: CASSSGRVNTGELFF.